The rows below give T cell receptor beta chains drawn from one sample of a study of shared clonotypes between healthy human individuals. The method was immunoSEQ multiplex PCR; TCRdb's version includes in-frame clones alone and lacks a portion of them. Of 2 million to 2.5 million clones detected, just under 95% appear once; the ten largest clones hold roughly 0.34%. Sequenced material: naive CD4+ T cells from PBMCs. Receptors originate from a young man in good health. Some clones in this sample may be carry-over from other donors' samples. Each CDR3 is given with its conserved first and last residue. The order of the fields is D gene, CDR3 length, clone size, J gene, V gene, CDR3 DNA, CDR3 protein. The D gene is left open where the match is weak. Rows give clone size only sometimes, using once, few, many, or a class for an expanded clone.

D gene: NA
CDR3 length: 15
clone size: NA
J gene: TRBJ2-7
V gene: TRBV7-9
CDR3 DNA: TGTGCCAGCAGGCCTTCTCAGGGACCGACCTACGAGCAGTACTTC
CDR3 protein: CASRPSQGPTYEQYF

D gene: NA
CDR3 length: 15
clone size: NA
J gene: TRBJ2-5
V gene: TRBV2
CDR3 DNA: TGTGCCAGCAGTCTTCCGGGGCGGACCCAAGAGACCCAGTACTTC
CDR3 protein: CASSLPGRTQETQYF

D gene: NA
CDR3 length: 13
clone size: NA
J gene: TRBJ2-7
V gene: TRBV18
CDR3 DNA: TGTGCCAGCTCACCCTCCAGGCCCCACGAGCAGTACTTC
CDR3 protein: CASSPSRPHEQYF

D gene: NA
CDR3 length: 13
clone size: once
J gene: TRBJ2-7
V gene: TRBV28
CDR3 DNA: TGTGCCAGCAGTGGGGCCGCAACCTACGAGCAGTACTTC
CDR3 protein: CASSGAATYEQYF

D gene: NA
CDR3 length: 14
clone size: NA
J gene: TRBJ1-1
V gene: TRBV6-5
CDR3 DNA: TGTGCCAGCAGTTCCCCGGGCAGGTCCGCTGAAGCTTTCTTT
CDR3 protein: CASSSPGRSAEAFF

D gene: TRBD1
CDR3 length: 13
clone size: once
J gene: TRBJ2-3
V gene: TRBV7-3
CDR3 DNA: TGTGCCAGCAGCCAAGGGACAGGAAATACGCAGTATTTT
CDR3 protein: CASSQGTGNTQYF

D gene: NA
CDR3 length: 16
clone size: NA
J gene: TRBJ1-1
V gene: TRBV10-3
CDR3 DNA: TGTGCCATCAGTGAGTTCGAGGGACAACAAAACACTGAAGCTTTCTTT
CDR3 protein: CAISEFEGQQNTEAFF

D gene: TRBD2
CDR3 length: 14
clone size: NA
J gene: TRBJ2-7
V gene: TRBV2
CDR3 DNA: TGTGCCAGCAGGAATAGCGGGATCTCCTACGAGCAGTACTTC
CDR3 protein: CASRNSGISYEQYF

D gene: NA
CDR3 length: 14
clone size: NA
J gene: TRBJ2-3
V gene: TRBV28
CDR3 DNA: TGTGCCAGCAGTCCTCAGGGGGGCCCAGATACGCAGTATTTT
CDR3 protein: CASSPQGGPDTQYF

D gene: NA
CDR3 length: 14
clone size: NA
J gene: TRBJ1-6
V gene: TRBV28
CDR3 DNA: TGTGCCAGCAGCCCGACAGGAGTGAATTCACCCCTCCACTTT
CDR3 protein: CASSPTGVNSPLHF

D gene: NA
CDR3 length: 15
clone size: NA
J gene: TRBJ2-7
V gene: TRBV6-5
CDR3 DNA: TGTGCCAGCAGTTACACCTCAAGGGCAGTATACGAGCAGTACTTC
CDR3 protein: CASSYTSRAVYEQYF

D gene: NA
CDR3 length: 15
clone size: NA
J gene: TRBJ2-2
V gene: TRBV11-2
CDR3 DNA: TGTGCCAGCAGACAACCGGGACAAAACACCGGGGAGCTGTTTTTT
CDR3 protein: CASRQPGQNTGELFF

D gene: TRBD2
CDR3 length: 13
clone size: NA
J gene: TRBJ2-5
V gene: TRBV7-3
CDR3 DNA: TGTGCCAGCAGCTTTTCGGGAGGAGAGACCCAGTACTTC
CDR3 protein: CASSFSGGETQYF

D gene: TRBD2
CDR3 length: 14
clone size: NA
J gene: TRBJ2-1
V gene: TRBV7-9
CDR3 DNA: TGTGCCAGCAGCGTTTACAAGCGGGAGGATGAGCAGTTCTTC
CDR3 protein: CASSVYKREDEQFF

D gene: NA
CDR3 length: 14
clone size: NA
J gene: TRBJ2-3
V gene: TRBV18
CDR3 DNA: TGTGCCAGCTCCCCGGGCAGAGTCCCAGATACGCAGTATTTT
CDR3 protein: CASSPGRVPDTQYF

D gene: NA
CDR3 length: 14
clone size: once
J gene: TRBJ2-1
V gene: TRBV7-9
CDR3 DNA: TGTGCCAGCAGCGTGCTTGGGCGTTACAATGAGCAGTTCTTC
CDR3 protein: CASSVLGRYNEQFF

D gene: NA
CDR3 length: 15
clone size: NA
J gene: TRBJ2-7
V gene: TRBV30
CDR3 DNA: TGTGCCTGGAGTGTACTGACAGGAGCTTCCTACGAGCAGTACTTC
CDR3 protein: CAWSVLTGASYEQYF

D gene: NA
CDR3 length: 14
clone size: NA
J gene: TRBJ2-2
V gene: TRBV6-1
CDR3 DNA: TGTGCCAGCAGTATACAGGTCAACACCGGGGAGCTGTTTTTT
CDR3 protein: CASSIQVNTGELFF

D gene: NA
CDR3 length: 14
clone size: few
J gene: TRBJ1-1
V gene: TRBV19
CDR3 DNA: TGTGCCAGTAGCCCCACTATCTTGAACACTGAAGCTTTCTTT
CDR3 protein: CASSPTILNTEAFF

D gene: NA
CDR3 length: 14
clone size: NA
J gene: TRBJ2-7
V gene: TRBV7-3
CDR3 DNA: TGTGCCAGCAGCACGACCTCAGGCGCCGACGAGCAGTACTTC
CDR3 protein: CASSTTSGADEQYF

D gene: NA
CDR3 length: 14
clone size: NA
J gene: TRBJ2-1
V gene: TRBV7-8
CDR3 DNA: TGTGCCAGCAGCTTAGTTACCAGGGTTGCTGAGCAGTTCTTC
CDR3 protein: CASSLVTRVAEQFF

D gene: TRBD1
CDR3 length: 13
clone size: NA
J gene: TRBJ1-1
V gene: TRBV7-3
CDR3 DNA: TGTGCCAGCAGCCTGGGACAGGGGGCCATGGCTTTCTTT
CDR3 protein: CASSLGQGAMAFF

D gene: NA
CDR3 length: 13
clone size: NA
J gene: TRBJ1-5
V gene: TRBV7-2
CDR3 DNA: TGTGCCAGCAGTCCGGACAGCAATCAGCCCCAGCATTTT
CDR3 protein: CASSPDSNQPQHF

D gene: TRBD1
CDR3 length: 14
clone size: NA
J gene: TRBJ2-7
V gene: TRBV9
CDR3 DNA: TGTGCCAGCAGCGCCCGGGACAGCTCCTACGAGCAGTACTTC
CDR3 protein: CASSARDSSYEQYF

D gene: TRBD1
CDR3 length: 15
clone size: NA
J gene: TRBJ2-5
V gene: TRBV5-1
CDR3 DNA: TGCGCCAGCAGCTTTTCGCAGGGGGCCGAAGAGACCCAGTACTTC
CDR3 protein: CASSFSQGAEETQYF

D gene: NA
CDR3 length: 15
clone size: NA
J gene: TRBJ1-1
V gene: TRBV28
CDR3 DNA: TGTGCCAGCAGTTTGGTTACCCACGGGAACACTGAAGCTTTCTTT
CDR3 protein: CASSLVTHGNTEAFF

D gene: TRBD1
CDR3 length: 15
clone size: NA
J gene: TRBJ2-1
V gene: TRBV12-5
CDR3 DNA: TGTGCTAGTGGGACCCCGGGACAGGGGGACAATGAGCAGTTCTTC
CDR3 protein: CASGTPGQGDNEQFF

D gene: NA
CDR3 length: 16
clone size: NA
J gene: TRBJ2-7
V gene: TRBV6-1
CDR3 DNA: TGTGCCAGCAGTGAAAGTTGGCAGGGGCTCGCCACCGAGCAGTACTTC
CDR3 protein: CASSESWQGLATEQYF

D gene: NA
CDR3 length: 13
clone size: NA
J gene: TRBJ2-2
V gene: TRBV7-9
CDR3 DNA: TGTGCCAGCAGCCCCCGATTCACCGGGGAGCTGTTTTTT
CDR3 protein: CASSPRFTGELFF

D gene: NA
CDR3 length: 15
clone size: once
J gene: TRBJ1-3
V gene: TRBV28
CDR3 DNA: TGTGCCAGCAGTTTATCTACCCCTGGTGGAAACACCATATATTTT
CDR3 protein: CASSLSTPGGNTIYF

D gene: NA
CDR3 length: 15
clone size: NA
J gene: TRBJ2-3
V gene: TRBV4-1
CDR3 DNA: TGCGCCAGCAGCCGTGTTTTACAGCTAACAGATACGCAGTATTTT
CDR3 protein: CASSRVLQLTDTQYF

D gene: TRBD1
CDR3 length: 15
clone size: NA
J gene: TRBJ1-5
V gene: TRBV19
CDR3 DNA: TGTGCCAGTAGTGGGGACAGCTATAGCAATCAGCCCCAGCATTTT
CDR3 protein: CASSGDSYSNQPQHF

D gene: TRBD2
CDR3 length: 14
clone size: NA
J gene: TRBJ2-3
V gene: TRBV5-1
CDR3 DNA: TGCGCCAGCACTAACGGGAGGACCACAGATACGCAGTATTTT
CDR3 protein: CASTNGRTTDTQYF

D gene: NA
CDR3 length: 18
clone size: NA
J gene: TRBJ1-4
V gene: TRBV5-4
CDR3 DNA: TGTGCCAGCAGCTCGTACAGATCTCTCGGAGCAACTAATGAAAAACTGTTTTTT
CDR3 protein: CASSSYRSLGATNEKLFF

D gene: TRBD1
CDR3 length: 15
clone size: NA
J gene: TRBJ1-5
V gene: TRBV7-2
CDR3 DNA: TGTGCCAGCAGCTTAGTGCAGGGGGATGGACAGCCCCAGCATTTT
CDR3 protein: CASSLVQGDGQPQHF

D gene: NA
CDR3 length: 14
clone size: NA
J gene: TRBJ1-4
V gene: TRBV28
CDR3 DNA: TGTGCCAGCAGCCCAACTGGGACACTTGGATTAGTGTTTTTT
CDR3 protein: CASSPTGTLGLVFF

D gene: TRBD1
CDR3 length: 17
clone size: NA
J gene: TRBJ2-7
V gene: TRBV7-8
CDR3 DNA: TGTGCCAGCAGCTCGAAATCGGGTTCAGGGACAGGGGACGAGCAGTACTTC
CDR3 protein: CASSSKSGSGTGDEQYF

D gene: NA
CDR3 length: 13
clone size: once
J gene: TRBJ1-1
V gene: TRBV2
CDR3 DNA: TGTGCCAGCATGCAGGGGTTAAACACTGAAGCTTTCTTT
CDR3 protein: CASMQGLNTEAFF

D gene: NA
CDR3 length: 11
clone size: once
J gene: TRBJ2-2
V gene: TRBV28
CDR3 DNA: TGTGCCAGCAGTGTCACCGGGGAGCTGTTTTTT
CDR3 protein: CASSVTGELFF

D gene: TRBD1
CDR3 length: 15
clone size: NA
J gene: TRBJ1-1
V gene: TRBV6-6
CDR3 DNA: TGTGCCAGCAGCGGACAGGGGGCTGGTAACACTGAAGCTTTCTTT
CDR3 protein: CASSGQGAGNTEAFF

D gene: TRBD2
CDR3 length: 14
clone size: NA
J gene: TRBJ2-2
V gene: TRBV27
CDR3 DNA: TGTGCCAGCAGTTTCGGGCGGGAGACCGGGGAGCTGTTTTTT
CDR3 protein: CASSFGRETGELFF

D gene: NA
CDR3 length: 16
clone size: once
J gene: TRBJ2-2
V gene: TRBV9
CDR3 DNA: TGTGCCAGCAGCGCGCCGGGACGGGACTTTGGCGGGGAGCTGTTTTTT
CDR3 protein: CASSAPGRDFGGELFF

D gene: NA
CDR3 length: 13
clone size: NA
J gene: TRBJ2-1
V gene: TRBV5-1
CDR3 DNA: TGCGCCAGCAGTTTAGAGTCCTACAATGAGCAGTTCTTC
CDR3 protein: CASSLESYNEQFF

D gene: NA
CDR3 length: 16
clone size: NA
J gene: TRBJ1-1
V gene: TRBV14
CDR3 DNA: TGTGCCAGCAGCCAAAGAACGGGAGGGGGGAGCACTGAAGCTTTCTTT
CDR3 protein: CASSQRTGGGSTEAFF

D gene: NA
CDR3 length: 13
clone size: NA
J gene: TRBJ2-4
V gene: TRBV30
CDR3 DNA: TGTGCCTGGAGTGGCCTGCAACCAAACATTCAGTACTTC
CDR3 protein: CAWSGLQPNIQYF

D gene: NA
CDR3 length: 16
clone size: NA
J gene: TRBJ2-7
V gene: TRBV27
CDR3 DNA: TGTGCCAGCAGTCCAAACTGGGGGCTAGTCCTTGTCGAGCAGTACTTC
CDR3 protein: CASSPNWGLVLVEQYF

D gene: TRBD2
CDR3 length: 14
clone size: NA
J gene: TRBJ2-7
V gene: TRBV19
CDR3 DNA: TGTGCCAGTAGTATAGCTAGCGGGATATACGAGCAGTACTTC
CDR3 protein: CASSIASGIYEQYF